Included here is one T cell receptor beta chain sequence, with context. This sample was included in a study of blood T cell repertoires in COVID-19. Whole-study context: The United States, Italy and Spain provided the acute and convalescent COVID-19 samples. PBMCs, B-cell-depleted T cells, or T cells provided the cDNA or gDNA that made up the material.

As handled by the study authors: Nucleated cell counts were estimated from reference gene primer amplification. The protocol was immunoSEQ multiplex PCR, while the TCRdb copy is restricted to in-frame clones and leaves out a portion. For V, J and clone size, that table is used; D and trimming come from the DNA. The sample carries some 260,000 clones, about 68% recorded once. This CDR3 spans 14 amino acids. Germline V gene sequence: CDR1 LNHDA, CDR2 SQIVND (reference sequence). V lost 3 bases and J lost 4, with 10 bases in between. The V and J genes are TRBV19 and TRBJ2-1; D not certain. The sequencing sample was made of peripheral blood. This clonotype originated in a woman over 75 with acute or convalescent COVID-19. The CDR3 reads CASSIGDAYNEQFF. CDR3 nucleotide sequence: TGTGCCAGTAGTATCGGAGACGCATACAATGAGCAGTTCTTC.